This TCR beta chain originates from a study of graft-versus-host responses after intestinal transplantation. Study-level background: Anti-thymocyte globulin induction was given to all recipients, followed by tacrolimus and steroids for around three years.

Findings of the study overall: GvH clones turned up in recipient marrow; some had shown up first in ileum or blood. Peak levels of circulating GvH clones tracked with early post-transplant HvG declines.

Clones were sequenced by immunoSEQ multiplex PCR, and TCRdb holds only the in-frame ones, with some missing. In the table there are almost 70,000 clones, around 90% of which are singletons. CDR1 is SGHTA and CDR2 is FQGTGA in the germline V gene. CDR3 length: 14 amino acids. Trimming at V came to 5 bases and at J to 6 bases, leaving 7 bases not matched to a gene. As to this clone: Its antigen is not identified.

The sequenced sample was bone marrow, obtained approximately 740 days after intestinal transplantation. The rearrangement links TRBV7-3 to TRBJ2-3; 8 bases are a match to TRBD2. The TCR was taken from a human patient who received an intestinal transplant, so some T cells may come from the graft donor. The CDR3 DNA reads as TGTGCCAGCAGCCCAAAATTAGCGGGGGATACGCAGTATTTT. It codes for CASSPKLAGDTQYF.